Following are 17 T cell receptor beta chains from one sample sequenced in a study of CD8 T cells in Susac syndrome. Random hexamers were used to reverse transcribe the RNA input (roughly 0.5 to 1 ug). TCRdb re-derived calls from the immunoSEQ multiplex PCR reads in MiXCR, one entry per CDR3 protein. The profile shows 150,000 to 200,000 distinct CDR3 sequences, approximately 95% of them singletons. Sequenced material: CD4+ T cells from PBMCs. These TCRs come from a human donor with multiple sclerosis.

This clonotype was seen a single time. The chain employs TRBV27 and TRBJ1-6; no reliable D call. This CDR3 has 15 residues. In germline, CDR1 is MNHEY, CDR2 SMNVEV (reference sequence). V gave up 7 bases and J gave up 0 bases, with 10 bases separating them. The CDR3 DNA reads as TGTGCCAGCACTCTCGGGCCCTCCTATAATTCACCCCTCCACTTT. It yields the protein CASTLGPSYNSPLHF.

J is TRBJ1-5 and V is TRBV18; D is ambiguous. Germline V lookup: CDR1 KGHSH, CDR2 LQKENI. This CDR3 region has 15 residues. The V gene lost 2 bases and the J gene lost 3 bases, with 11 bases spanning the gap. The CDR3 DNA is TGTGCCAGCTCACCATCGTCGTCGCCCAATCAGCCCCAGCATTTT. This translates into CASSPSSSPNQPQHF.

This chain uses TRBV12-3 or TRBV12-4 with TRBJ2-2; no clear D. Trimming removed 5 bases from V and 3 bases from J, with 4 bases in between. The CDR3 is 12 amino acids. The CDR3 here is CASSPDTGELFF. CDR3 in DNA: TGTGCCAGCAGTCCGGACACCGGGGAGCTGTTTTTT.

V and J are TRBV30 and TRBJ2-2; D is perhaps TRBD2 (5 bases). Germline CDR1 reads GTSNPN; CDR2 reads SVGIG (reference sequence). The V and J ends lost 0 bases and 4 bases respectively, with 12 bases between them. The CDR3 sequence is 15 residues long. CDR3 coding DNA: TGTGCCTGGAGTGTACTAGGACTCCGCACCGGGGAGCTGTTTTTT. This codes for CAWSVLGLRTGELFF.

The chain joins TRBV29-1 to TRBJ1-2; D gene ambiguous. This CDR3 is built from 14 residues. V was clipped by 0 bases and J by 6 bases, with 14 bases between them. Germline V lookup: CDR1 SQVTM, CDR2 ANQGSEA. CDR3 nucleotides: TGCAGCGTTGAAGATCAAAGGAGAGGTGATGGCTACACCTTC. Its protein is CSVEDQRRGDGYTF.

The genes are TRBV4-2 and TRBJ2-3, with a possible D match to TRBD2 (5 bases). Germline loops: CDR1 LGHNA, CDR2 YNFKEQ. The CDR3 runs 13 residues. V lost 0 bases to trimming and J lost 8 bases, with 9 bases between them. The CDR3 is CASSQDRRGTQYF. In nucleotides, the CDR3 is TGTGCCAGCAGCCAAGATCGACGGGGTACGCAGTATTTT.

This chain uses TRBV2 with TRBJ1-5; a weak D match, TRBD1 (5 bases). In germline, CDR1 is SNHLY, CDR2 FYNNEI. The CDR3 spans 14 residues. The V end lost 6 bases, the J end lost 5 bases, and 14 bases lay between the germline ends. CDR3 protein: CASSSDSQYQPQHF. CDR3 nucleotides: TGTGCCAGCAGCTCAGACAGTCAGTATCAGCCCCAGCATTTT.

The gene calls are TRBV3-1 and TRBJ2-4; 7 bases are a match to TRBD2. Trimming at V came to 1 base and at J to 5 bases, leaving 5 bases not matched to a gene. The V gene's germline CDR1 is LGHDT and CDR2 YNNKEL (reference sequence). The CDR3 length is 15 residues. The CDR3 region is CASSQAGGTQNIQYF. In DNA form, the CDR3 reads TGTGCCAGCAGCCAAGCGGGGGGTACGCAAAACATTCAGTACTTC.

V and J are TRBV2 and TRBJ2-7, with D unclear. CDR1 and CDR2 (germline): SNHLY, FYNNEI. Trimming stripped 2 bases from V and 9 bases from J, with 11 bases between. This CDR3 spans 12 amino acids. The CDR3 loop reads CASSEHSGLQYF. The DNA of the CDR3 is TGTGCCAGCAGTGAACACTCGGGCCTGCAGTACTTC.

The chain links TRBV19 to TRBJ1-1; tentative D call: TRBD1 (5 bases). In germline, CDR1 is LNHDA, CDR2 SQIVND (reference sequence). The CDR3 consists of 14 residues. The V gene lost 1 base and the J gene lost 5 bases, with 11 bases spanning the gap. The CDR3: CASSIAAGYTEAFF. CDR3 sequence (DNA): TGTGCCAGTAGTATAGCGGCAGGGTATACTGAAGCTTTCTTT.

The chain carries TRBV12-3 or TRBV12-4 and TRBJ1-1; D not certain. The V and J ends lost 6 bases and 2 bases respectively, with 10 bases between them. This CDR3 is 13 amino acids long. The CDR3 nucleotides are TGTGCCAGCAGCCAGACAACTAACACTGAAGCTTTCTTT. It yields the protein CASSQTTNTEAFF.

V gene TRBV20-1 combines with J gene TRBJ1-2; D gene ambiguous. V shed 4 bases and J shed 4 bases, with 13 bases lying between them. Germline CDR1 and CDR2: DFQATT and SNEGSKA (reference sequence). This CDR3 spans 13 amino acids. The CDR3 DNA follows: TGCAGTGCTACCCGTGGGTTATCCTATGGCTACACCTTC. This translates into CSATRGLSYGYTF.

V usage is TRBV2 and J usage is TRBJ2-3; tentative D call: TRBD2 (6 bases). The CDR3 is 16 amino acids. Germline V gene data show CDR1 as SNHLY and CDR2 as FYNNEI. Trimming pared 2 bases from V and 2 bases from J, leaving 14 bases between. CDR3 residues: CASSELGLANTDTQYF. The CDR3 DNA follows: TGTGCCAGCAGTGAATTAGGTCTAGCGAACACAGATACGCAGTATTTT.

The rearrangement links TRBV29-1 to TRBJ2-5; 7 bases are shared with TRBD1. CDR3 length equals 14 residues. V was clipped by 4 bases and J by 0 bases; unmatched bases: 5. Germline assignment: CDR1 SQVTM and CDR2 ANQGSEA. In DNA form, the CDR3 reads TGCAGCGTTGCTGGGACAGCGTACCAAGAGACCCAGTACTTC. Its protein is CSVAGTAYQETQYF.

This chain uses TRBV9 with TRBJ1-3; TRBD1 aligns across 8 bases. Trimming removed 3 bases from V and 0 bases from J; junction bases left unmatched: 2. The CDR3 has 15 residues. The V gene's germline CDR1 is SGDLS and CDR2 YYNGEE. The CDR3: CASSEGQGSGNTIYF. DNA of the CDR3: TGTGCCAGCAGCGAAGGACAGGGCTCTGGAAACACCATATATTTT.

J is TRBJ1-1 and V is TRBV5-1, with unresolved D. The CDR3 runs to 12 residues. V lost 4 bases and J 11 bases, leaving 15 bases between the germline ends. The germline CDR1 and CDR2 sequences are SGHRS and YFSETQ. CDR3 protein: CASSINGDRAFF. DNA for the CDR3: TGCGCCAGCAGCATAAATGGGGATCGCGCTTTCTTT.

The V gene is TRBV5-5, the J gene TRBJ2-5, with TRBD1 identical over 7 bases. This CDR3 spans 14 amino acids. Germline V gives CDR1 SGHKS, CDR2 YYEKEE (reference sequence). The V and J ends lost 4 bases and 3 bases, in that order; junction bases with no gene match: 6. CDR3 in amino acids: CASSRPGQKETQYF. The CDR3 nucleotides read TGTGCCAGCAGCAGACCGGGACAGAAAGAGACCCAGTACTTC.